These T cell receptor beta chains were read from a single sample in a study of blood T cell repertoires in COVID-19. Only in-frame clones appear in the TCRdb table, and some are missing; sequencing was by immunoSEQ multiplex PCR. Of approximately 100,000 clones detected, 80% to 90% appear once; the ten largest clones hold 3% to 3.5%. Sequences were obtained from peripheral blood. The receptors originated from a human donor in a cohort sampled during active COVID-19. Each CDR3 is given with its conserved first and last residue. D genes are given only for firm matches.

>TRBV29-1|.|TRBJ1-1|10
CSGKTSEAFF
>TRBV18|.|TRBJ1-5|14
CASSREGANQPQHF
>TRBV7-3|.|TRBJ2-1|15
CASSRGTATNNEQFF
>TRBV7-2|TRBD1|TRBJ1-4|15
CASSSIPGQGGKLFF
>TRBV28|.|TRBJ1-5|19
CASSIGGSVSGYGNQPQHF
>TRBV19|.|TRBJ2-2|15
CASSISRTNTGELFF
>TRBV6-2/TRBV6-3|TRBD2|TRBJ2-5|15
CASSYLAGDVETQYF
>TRBV6-5|.|TRBJ2-7|15
CASSYGIGASNEQYF
>TRBV7-9|.|TRBJ2-5|11
CASGGKETQYF
>TRBV5-1|.|TRBJ1-6|14
CASSLGDGSSPLHF
>TRBV4-1|.|TRBJ1-3|13
CASRGGAGNTIYF
>TRBV5-1|TRBD2|TRBJ2-1|16
CASSLVSGRAYNEQFF
>TRBV9|.|TRBJ1-1|13
CASSVGGRTEAFF
>TRBV10-2|TRBD2|TRBJ2-3|14
CASRLAENTDTQYF
>TRBV29-1|TRBD1|TRBJ2-4|15
CSVDATGTGKNIQYF
>TRBV7-2|TRBD1|TRBJ1-5|15
CASSLRTGGNQPQHF
>TRBV9|.|TRBJ2-1|16
CASSVEAGPTDNEQFF
>TRBV12-3/TRBV12-4|.|TRBJ1-2|13
CASSLGGGYGYTF
>TRBV29-1|.|TRBJ1-2|14
CSVGAGLRDYGYTF
>TRBV6-5|.|TRBJ1-6|15
CATTDSLNRNSPLHF
>TRBV7-2|TRBD1|TRBJ2-7|14
CASSSRTGSYEQYF
>TRBV5-5|.|TRBJ2-3|14
CASSPGHRTDTQYF
>TRBV7-9|TRBD1|TRBJ1-3|16
CASSLAAGTATNTIYF
>TRBV11-2|.|TRBJ2-2|15
CASSLGSGNTGELFF
>TRBV5-1|TRBD1|TRBJ2-3|17
CASMSFSRQGITDTQYF
>TRBV7-2|.|TRBJ1-1|14
CASSSNRAGTEAFF
>TRBV10-1|.|TRBJ2-1|13
CASSAGGGDEQFF
>TRBV24-1|.|TRBJ2-3|12
CATGRDTDTQYF
>TRBV7-2|.|TRBJ2-7|16
CASSARMGPWGYEQYF
>TRBV28|.|TRBJ1-1|13
CASRKTPNTEAFF
>TRBV3-1/TRBV3-2|.|TRBJ2-6|18
CASSLAGFRVGGANVLTF
>TRBV19|TRBD2|TRBJ2-5|15
CASSNQGLAGETQYF
>TRBV29-1|.|TRBJ2-5|12
CSVVSSRETQYF
>TRBV4-1|TRBD2|TRBJ2-3|17
CASSQGVGLAGADTQYF
>TRBV5-1|.|TRBJ2-7|14
CASRRGESSYEQYF
>TRBV6-5|TRBD1|TRBJ1-5|15
CASSRTGGSNQPQHF
>TRBV4-1|.|TRBJ1-4|14
CASSQGLVNEKLFF
>TRBV7-2|TRBD2|TRBJ2-1|13
CASGGSSYNEQFF
>TRBV11-3|.|TRBJ1-1|13
CASSLAMNTEAFF
>TRBV5-8|TRBD2|TRBJ2-4|17
CASSRTRGELAKNIQYF
>TRBV7-9|.|TRBJ2-5|15
CASSLQNGGLETQYF
>TRBV3-1/TRBV3-2|TRBD2|TRBJ2-5|16
CASSPWTSGSVETQYF
>TRBV6-6|TRBD1|TRBJ1-6|20
CASSRFPGTGGLVGGSPLHF
>TRBV30|.|TRBJ1-2|17
CAWSVSGPGGANYGYTF
>TRBV7-9|.|TRBJ1-1|14
CASSLAGGTTEAFF
>TRBV5-1|.|TRBJ2-3|14
CASSFVSAENTQYF
>TRBV21-1|.|TRBJ2-1|18
CASSKAVVQGARVNEQFF
>TRBV18|TRBD1|TRBJ1-1|15
CASSRTGEWGTEAFF
>TRBV19|TRBD2|TRBJ2-1|15
CASSIAGLGNNEQFF
>TRBV9|TRBD1|TRBJ1-1|14
CASSKGQGASEAFF
>TRBV7-2|.|TRBJ2-2|15
CASSSGSPQRGELFF
>TRBV9|.|TRBJ1-3|15
CASSVFSGDGNTIYF
>TRBV27|.|TRBJ2-7|14
CASSFGLARYEQYF
>TRBV27|TRBD1|TRBJ2-7|14
CASSLGKQGNEQYF
>TRBV19|TRBD1|TRBJ2-3|15
CASSVNRGAADTQYF